This is a list of T cell receptor beta chains from one sample in a study of blood T cells in healthy people across ages. TCRdb processed the 5' RACE reads anew with MiXCR; each CDR3 protein has one entry. The sample holds about 1.4 million distinct CDR3 sequences, approximately 59% seen once. Material: blood. The receptors originated from a man between 18 and 35 years old in good health. Each CDR3 is given with its conserved first and last residue. D genes are given only for firm matches. Size values are once, few and many counts, or a class for expanded clones, and some rows have none.

v_gene	j_gene	abundance	d_gene	CDR3aa	CDR3nt
TRBV12-3/TRBV12-4	TRBJ2-5	NA	NA	CASSYRFDETQYF	TGTGCCAGCAGTTACAGGTTTGATGAGACCCAGTACTTC
TRBV6-2/TRBV6-3	TRBJ1-5	NA	TRBD1	CASTKGQGGQPQHF	TGTGCCAGCACCAAAGGACAGGGTGGTCAGCCCCAGCATTTT
TRBV10-2	TRBJ2-7	once	TRBD2	CASRASGSLYYEQYF	TGCGCCAGCAGGGCTAGCGGGAGCCTATACTACGAGCAGTACTTC
TRBV11-2	TRBJ1-2	NA	NA	CASSPSRAGARIPNYGYTF	TGTGCCAGCAGCCCTAGTCGGGCAGGGGCGAGAATTCCTAACTATGGCTACACCTTC
TRBV20-1	TRBJ2-2	NA	NA	CSARVSGGFGELFF	TGCAGTGCTAGAGTTAGCGGAGGCTTCGGGGAGCTGTTTTTT
TRBV5-1	TRBJ2-7	NA	TRBD2	CASSLRLAGDEQYF	TGCGCCAGCAGCTTGAGACTAGCGGGAGACGAGCAGTACTTC
TRBV2	TRBJ2-6	few	TRBD1	CASSGTGLGANVLTF	TGTGCCAGTTCCGGGACAGGGCTCGGGGCCAACGTCCTGACTTTC
TRBV20-1	TRBJ2-3	NA	TRBD2	CSARGGGLVGLDTQYF	TGCAGTGCTAGAGGGGGGGGACTAGTTGGTCTGGATACGCAGTATTTT
TRBV6-2/TRBV6-3	TRBJ1-2	NA	NA	CASIRPSLSNYGYTF	TGTGCCAGCATCAGACCAAGCTTATCTAACTATGGCTACACCTTC
TRBV7-9	TRBJ2-1	NA	NA	CASSPPLSPSSYNEQFF	TGTGCCAGCAGCCCCCCCCTTTCCCCGAGCTCCTACAATGAGCAGTTCTTC
TRBV20-1	TRBJ1-6	NA	TRBD1	CSARGPPGQVNSPLHF	TGCAGTGCTAGAGGTCCTCCGGGACAGGTCAATTCACCCCTCCACTTT
TRBV7-9	TRBJ1-4	NA	TRBD1	CASRGQGATANEKLFF	TGTGCCAGCAGGGGCCAGGGGGCGACGGCTAATGAAAAACTGTTTTTT
TRBV2	TRBJ2-1	few	NA	CASSEALWVGAIQIGQFF	TGTGCCAGCAGTGAAGCGCTTTGGGTGGGGGCGATCCAGATCGGGCAGTTCTTC
TRBV6-1	TRBJ2-7	NA	TRBD2	CASTLSRGDEQYF	TGTGCCAGCACCCTGAGTCGGGGGGACGAGCAGTACTTC
TRBV11-2	TRBJ2-7	NA	NA	CASSLGDGGTRSYEQYF	TGTGCCAGCAGCTTAGGGGATGGGGGGACAAGATCCTACGAGCAGTACTTC
TRBV2	TRBJ2-4	NA	TRBD1	CASNPGQGNIQYF	TGTGCCAGCAATCCCGGACAGGGAAACATTCAGTACTTC
TRBV15	TRBJ2-3	NA	NA	CATSRALVTYTDTQYF	TGTGCCACCAGCAGAGCCCTAGTGACTTACACAGATACGCAGTATTTT
TRBV4-1	TRBJ2-1	NA	NA	CASSLVGRVAHNEQFF	TGCGCCAGCAGCTTAGTGGGTAGGGTGGCCCACAATGAGCAGTTCTTC
TRBV11-2	TRBJ2-3	NA	TRBD2	CASSLVVAGGFPDTQYF	TGTGCCAGCAGCTTGGTGGTGGCGGGGGGATTCCCAGATACGCAGTATTTT
TRBV6-5	TRBJ1-1	NA	NA	CASSYSAQPGDWTEAFF	TGTGCCAGCAGTTACTCTGCCCAACCGGGGGATTGGACTGAAGCTTTCTTT
TRBV6-6	TRBJ2-1	NA	NA	CASTGGGVLNEQFF	TGTGCCAGCACCGGTGGCGGGGTGCTAAATGAGCAGTTCTTC
TRBV29-1	TRBJ2-1	many	TRBD1	CSVSGTATYNEQFF	TGCAGCGTTTCCGGGACAGCCACCTACAATGAGCAGTTCTTC
TRBV29-1	TRBJ2-7	NA	NA	CSRGEGWDEQYF	TGCAGCCGAGGTGAGGGATGGGATGAGCAGTACTTC
TRBV4-3	TRBJ2-3	NA	NA	CASSQGGPGTRDTQYF	TGCGCCAGCAGCCAAGGGGGGCCGGGCACACGAGATACGCAGTATTTT
TRBV7-9	TRBJ2-1	NA	TRBD2	CASSLGEGVDEQFF	TGTGCCAGCAGCTTAGGGGAGGGTGTCGATGAGCAGTTCTTC
TRBV12-3/TRBV12-4	TRBJ2-7	NA	TRBD2	CASRSSGRLPYEQYF	TGTGCCAGCAGATCTAGCGGGAGGCTCCCCTACGAGCAGTACTTC
TRBV7-8	TRBJ1-4	NA	NA	CASSLGRSNEKLFF	TGTGCCAGCAGCTTAGGCAGGAGTAATGAAAAACTGTTTTTT
TRBV9	TRBJ2-3	few	NA	CASSVASESTDTQYF	TGTGCCAGCAGCGTAGCGTCGGAAAGCACAGATACGCAGTATTTT
TRBV5-6	TRBJ2-5	NA	NA	CASSLVAWWRETQYF	TGTGCCAGCAGCTTGGTGGCGTGGTGGCGAGAGACCCAGTACTTC
TRBV20-1	TRBJ1-5	NA	NA	CSAWGGNSNQPQHF	TGCAGTGCTTGGGGGGGAAATAGCAATCAGCCCCAGCATTTT
TRBV9	TRBJ2-1	few	TRBD1	CASSGGTGVNEQFF	TGTGCCAGCAGCGGCGGGACAGGGGTTAATGAGCAGTTCTTC
TRBV5-1	TRBJ2-7	few	NA	CASSLGADHYEQYF	TGCGCCAGCAGCTTGGGAGCAGACCACTACGAGCAGTACTTC
TRBV11-2	TRBJ1-6	once	NA	CASSVQNSPLHF	TGTGCCAGCAGCGTACAGAATTCACCCCTCCACTTT
TRBV27	TRBJ2-7	many	NA	CASSLSTSYEQYF	TGTGCCAGCAGTTTATCGACCAGTTACGAGCAGTACTTC
TRBV18	TRBJ1-6	few	NA	CASSTVLGVDNSPLHF	TGTGCCAGCTCAACGGTCCTGGGAGTGGATAATTCACCCCTCCACTTT
TRBV6-5	TRBJ2-2	NA	NA	CATTGTNTGELFF	TGTGCCACCACAGGGACCAACACCGGGGAGCTGTTTTTT